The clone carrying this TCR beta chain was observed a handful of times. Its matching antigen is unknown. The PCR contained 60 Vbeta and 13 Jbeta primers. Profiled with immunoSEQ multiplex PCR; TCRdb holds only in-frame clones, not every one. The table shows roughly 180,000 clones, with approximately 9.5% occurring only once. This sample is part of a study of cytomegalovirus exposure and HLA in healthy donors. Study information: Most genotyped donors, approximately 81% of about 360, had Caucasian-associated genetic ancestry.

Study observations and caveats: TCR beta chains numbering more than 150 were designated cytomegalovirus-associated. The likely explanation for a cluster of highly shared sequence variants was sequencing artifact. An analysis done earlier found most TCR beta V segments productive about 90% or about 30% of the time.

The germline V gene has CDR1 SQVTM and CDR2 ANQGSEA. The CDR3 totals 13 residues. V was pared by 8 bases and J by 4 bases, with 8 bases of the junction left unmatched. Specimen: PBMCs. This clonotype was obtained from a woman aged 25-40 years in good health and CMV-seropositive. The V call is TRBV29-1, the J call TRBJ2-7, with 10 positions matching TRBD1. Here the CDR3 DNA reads TGCAGCTTCCGGACAGGGGGATCTTACGAGCAGTACTTC. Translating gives CSFRTGGSYEQYF.